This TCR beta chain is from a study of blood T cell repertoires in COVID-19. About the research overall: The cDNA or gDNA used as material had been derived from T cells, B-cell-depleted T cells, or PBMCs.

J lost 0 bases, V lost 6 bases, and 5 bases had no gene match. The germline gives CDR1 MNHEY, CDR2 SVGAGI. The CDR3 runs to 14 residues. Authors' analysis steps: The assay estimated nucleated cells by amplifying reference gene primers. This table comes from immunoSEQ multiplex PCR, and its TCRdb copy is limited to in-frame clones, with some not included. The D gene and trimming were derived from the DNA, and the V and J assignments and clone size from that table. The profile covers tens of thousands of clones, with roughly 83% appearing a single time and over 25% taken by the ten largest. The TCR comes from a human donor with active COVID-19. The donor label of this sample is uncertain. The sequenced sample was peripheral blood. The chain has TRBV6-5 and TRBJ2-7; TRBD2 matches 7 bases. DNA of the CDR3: TGTGCCAGCAGCCCCGGACTAGGCTCCTACGAGCAGTACTTC. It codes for CASSPGLGSYEQYF.